The 14 T cell receptor beta chains below were found in one sample sequenced in a study of CD8 T cells in ankylosing spondylitis. Via MiXCR, TCRdb re-called the 5' RACE reads, giving one row per CDR3 protein. The sample yields 350,000 or so distinct CDR3 sequences, roughly 8% seen once. Study-level points and caveats: Apparently characteristic of ankylosing spondylitis blood was a TCR beta motif (about 8 highly homologous variants).

No antigen is known for these receptors. The sample comprised blood, either unsorted or a sorted T cell fraction (not recorded which). These receptors all stem from a male donor with ankylosing spondylitis.

This clonotype has more than one count but fewer than ten. This chain uses TRBV4-3 with TRBJ1-2; D gene unclear. The germline V and J ends were trimmed by 1 base and 4 bases, with 10 bases remaining between them. In germline, CDR1 is LGHNA, CDR2 YSLEER. CDR3 length equals 14 residues. The CDR3 region is CASSQVRKSYGYTF. Written as DNA, the CDR3 is TGCGCCAGCAGCCAAGTGCGGAAGTCCTATGGCTACACCTTC.

This clonotype appeared many times. The chain uses TRBV9 and TRBJ2-7; 9 nucleotides align to TRBD2. CDR3 size: 14 residues. Per germline, CDR1 SGDLS and CDR2 YYNGEE. Trimming removed 3 bases from V and 6 bases from J; junction bases left unmatched: 7. CDR3 nucleotide sequence: TGTGCCAGCAGCGGTAGCGGGAGTAGTCCCGAGCAGTACTTC. This encodes CASSGSGSSPEQYF.

This clonotype has only a few counts. The chain uses TRBV5-5 and TRBJ2-1; D is unresolved. CDR1 and CDR2 (germline): SGHKS, YYEKEE (reference sequence). CDR3 length: 16 amino acids. V shed 0 bases and J shed 8 bases, with 18 bases lying between them. CDR3 coding DNA: TGTGCCAGCAGCTTGGGAGTAAGGCTAGTCGGCGATGAGCAGTTCTTC. It yields the protein CASSLGVRLVGDEQFF.

This clonotype was recorded many times. The chain is built from TRBV18 and TRBJ2-7; 10 positions match TRBD2. This CDR3 spans 17 amino acids. The germline CDR1 and CDR2 sequences are KGHSH and LQKENI. V lost 6 bases and J lost 2; bases outside the gene matches: 13. The CDR3 is CASSTAASGSQTYEQYF. CDR3 bases: TGTGCCAGCTCGACGGCGGCTAGCGGGAGTCAAACCTACGAGCAGTACTTC. The full variable domain, in which reference TRBV18 and TRBJ2-7 provide the parts outside the CDR3, is NAGVMQNPRHLVRRRGQEARLRCSPMKGHSHVYWYRQLPEEGLKFMVYLQKENIIDESGMPKERFSAEFPKEGPSILRIQQVVRGDSAAYFCASSTAASGSQTYEQYFGPGTRLTVT.

This clonotype has a handful of counts. This chain joins TRBV3-1 and TRBJ1-1, with TRBD1 as a possible D gene (5 bases). Deletions cut 4 bases from V and 6 bases from J, with 12 bases between. CDR1 and CDR2 (germline): LGHDT, YNNKEL (reference sequence). CDR3 size: 13 residues. CDR3: CASSPSLGAEAFF. Here the CDR3 DNA reads TGTGCCAGCAGCCCCTCCCTGGGGGCTGAAGCTTTCTTT. The complete variable domain, with remaining parts taken from reference TRBV3-1 and TRBJ1-1, reads DTAVSQTPKYLVTQMGNDKSIKCEQNLGHDTMYWYKQDSKKFLKIMFSYNNKELIINETVPNRFSPKSPDKAHLNLHINSLELGDSAVYFCASSPSLGAEAFFGQGTRLTVV.

The chain couples TRBV11-3 to TRBJ2-3, with 8 bases that match TRBD2. The CDR3 consists of 16 residues. Germline lookup yields CDR1 SGHNT and CDR2 YENEEA. The junction had 9 bases not matched to a gene; V was cut back by 5 bases and J by 2 bases. The CDR3 DNA reads TGTGCCAGCAGCCCAGGGCGGCGGGAGGTCACAGATACGCAGTATTTT. Protein: CASSPGRREVTDTQYF.

This clonotype was observed at least ten times. This sequence joins TRBV20-1 and TRBJ2-3, with TRBD2 matching 8 bases. This CDR3 is 14 amino acids long. With 2 bases clipped from V and 5 bases from J, the junction kept 6 bases outside the gene matches. Germline values: CDR1 DFQATT, CDR2 SNEGSKA (reference sequence). The CDR3: CSARISGMKDTQYF. CDR3 coding DNA: TGCAGTGCTAGAATTAGCGGGATGAAAGATACGCAGTATTTT.

At least ten counts were recorded for this clonotype. This chain uses TRBV7-3 with TRBJ2-3; 8 bases line up with TRBD1. Germline trimming cut 4 bases from V and 4 bases from J; bases unmatched to any gene: 10. CDR3 length equals 16 residues. CDR1 is SGHTA and CDR2 is FQGTGA in the germline V gene. Written as DNA, the CDR3 is TGTGCCAGCAGCTCTGAACCGGGACAGGCGGCAGATACGCAGTATTTT. Translated: CASSSEPGQAADTQYF.

V gene TRBV27 combines with J gene TRBJ2-7; 8 nucleotides align to TRBD2. The V gene's germline CDR1 is MNHEY and CDR2 SMNVEV (reference sequence). V shed 5 bases and J 9 bases; nucleotides not matched to a gene: 15. This CDR3 has 15 amino acids. The DNA for the CDR3 is TGTGCCAGCAGTACCCGGGGAGCGGGAGACGAGAGGCAGTACTTC. Amino acids: CASSTRGAGDERQYF.

There are a few counts of this clonotype. The V and J genes are TRBV5-1 and TRBJ2-2, with 11 bases matching TRBD1. Germline loops: CDR1 SGHRS, CDR2 YFSETQ. The CDR3 runs to 15 residues. Losses at the gene ends were 5 bases for V and 4 bases for J; bases not matched to a gene: 4. In DNA form, the CDR3 reads TGCGCCAGCAGTCAGGACAGGGGGCCCACCGGGGAGCTGTTTTTT. Translation: CASSQDRGPTGELFF.

This clonotype was seen ten or more times. The chain joins TRBV12-3 or TRBV12-4 to TRBJ1-5; 9 bases are a match to TRBD1. The CDR3 extends over 15 amino acids. The V segment lost 3 bases and the J segment 3 bases; nucleotides outside the gene matches: 3. The CDR3 spells CASSFRTGDNQPQHF. In DNA form, the CDR3 reads TGTGCCAGCAGTTTCCGGACAGGGGACAATCAGCCCCAGCATTTT.

The chain recombines TRBV7-6 with TRBJ1-5, with D maybe TRBD1 (5 bases). CDR3 size: 16 residues. The germline V gene encodes CDR1 SGHVS and CDR2 FNYEAQ. The V end was cut by 1 base, the J end by 7 bases, with 17 bases between. DNA of the CDR3: TGTGCCAGCAGCTTAGGGGTCGCAGGGACGGGGCAGCCCCAGCATTTT. Amino acid sequence: CASSLGVAGTGQPQHF.

This clonotype was observed a few times. The V and J genes are TRBV20-1 and TRBJ2-1; TRBD2 agrees at 9 bases. The CDR3 loop spans 12 amino acids. Germline-derived CDR1 and CDR2 are DFQATT and SNEGSKA (reference sequence). CDR3 sequence (DNA): TGCAGGGCGGGAGGGCCGTGGGATGAGCAGTTCTTC. Protein product: CRAGGPWDEQFF.

In its sample, this clonotype was seen many times. This chain links TRBV7-9 with TRBJ1-2, with D possibly being TRBD1 (6 bases). Germline V gene data show CDR1 as SEHNR and CDR2 as FQNEAQ (reference sequence). V lost 5 bases, J lost 8 bases, and 15 bases lay in between. This CDR3 contains 13 residues. The CDR3 region is CASSPGGGHGYTF. The CDR3 DNA follows: TGTGCCAGCAGCCCCGGAGGGGGTCACGGCTACACCTTC.